This T cell receptor beta chain was identified during a study of cytomegalovirus exposure and HLA in healthy donors. Study-level results: The listing of 150 to 200 TCR beta chains classed them as cytomegalovirus-associated. TCR beta V- and J-gene trimming, according to a later analysis, was linked to a missense DCLRE1C variant. TCR beta sequences reportedly predicted the HLA-A and HLA-B alleles of most subjects accurately. Being productive about 90% or about 30% of the time was typical of most TCR beta V segments in an earlier analysis.

The V gene lost 4 bases and the J gene lost 1 base, with 10 bases spanning the gap. The CDR3 has 14 amino acids. The germline V gene encodes CDR1 PRHDT and CDR2 FYEKMQ (reference sequence). Details on this clone: The antigen remains unidentified.

The PCR made use of 60 Vbeta and 13 Jbeta primers. TCRdb keeps only in-frame clones here, not all; method: immunoSEQ multiplex PCR. The sample has around 62,000 clones, around four fifths seen once. The chain employs TRBV13 and TRBJ2-5; no definite D call. The receptor was isolated from a man aged 35 to 55 in good health and CMV-seronegative. Input material: PBMCs. The DNA of the CDR3 is TGTGCCAGCAGCTCTCTAGTCCGCCAAGAGACCCAGTACTTC. As protein: CASSSLVRQETQYF.